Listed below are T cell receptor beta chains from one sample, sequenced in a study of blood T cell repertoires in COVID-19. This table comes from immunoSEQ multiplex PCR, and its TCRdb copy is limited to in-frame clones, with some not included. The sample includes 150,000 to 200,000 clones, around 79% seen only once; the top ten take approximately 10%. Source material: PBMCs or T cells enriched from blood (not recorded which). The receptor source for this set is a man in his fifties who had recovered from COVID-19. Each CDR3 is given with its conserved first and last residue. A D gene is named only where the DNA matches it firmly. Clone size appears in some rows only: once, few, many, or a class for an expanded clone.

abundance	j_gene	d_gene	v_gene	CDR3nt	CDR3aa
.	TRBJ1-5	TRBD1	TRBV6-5	TGTGCCAGCAACCGACAGGGTAGCAATCAGCCCCAGCATTTT	CASNRQGSNQPQHF
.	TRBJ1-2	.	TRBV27	TGTGCCAGCAGTTCCCTAGCGAACTTGTATGGCTACACCTTC	CASSSLANLYGYTF
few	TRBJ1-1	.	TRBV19	TGTGCCAGTAGTGAACAGGATTTTGAAGCTTTCTTT	CASSEQDFEAFF
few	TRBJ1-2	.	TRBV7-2	TGTGCCAGCAGCTTAGCGCTTACTTCGGACTATGGCTACACCTTC	CASSLALTSDYGYTF
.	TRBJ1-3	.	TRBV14	TGTGCCAGCAGCGAGGATAGTTTCGGCTGGGGAAACACCATATATTTT	CASSEDSFGWGNTIYF
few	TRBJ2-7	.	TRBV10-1	TGCGCCAGCAGTGACCTCGGGTCTTGGGACGAGCAGTACTTC	CASSDLGSWDEQYF
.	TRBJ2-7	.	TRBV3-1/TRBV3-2	TGTGCCAGCAGCCCCTATGGAGAGGGCGAGCAGTACTTC	CASSPYGEGEQYF
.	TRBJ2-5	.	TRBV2	TGTGCCAGCATATCCCCTCCTAGCCAAGAGACCCAGTACTTC	CASISPPSQETQYF
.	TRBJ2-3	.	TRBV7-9	TGTGCCAGCATCCCGGCCGGGGTGGGAGATACGCAGTATTTT	CASIPAGVGDTQYF
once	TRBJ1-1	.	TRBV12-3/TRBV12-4	TGTGCCAGCAGCCGTCAGTGGAACACTGAAGCTTTCTTT	CASSRQWNTEAFF
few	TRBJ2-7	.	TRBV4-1	TGCGCCAGCAGCCTTACGAGTCTGGTAGGAGCCGAGCAGTACTTC	CASSLTSLVGAEQYF